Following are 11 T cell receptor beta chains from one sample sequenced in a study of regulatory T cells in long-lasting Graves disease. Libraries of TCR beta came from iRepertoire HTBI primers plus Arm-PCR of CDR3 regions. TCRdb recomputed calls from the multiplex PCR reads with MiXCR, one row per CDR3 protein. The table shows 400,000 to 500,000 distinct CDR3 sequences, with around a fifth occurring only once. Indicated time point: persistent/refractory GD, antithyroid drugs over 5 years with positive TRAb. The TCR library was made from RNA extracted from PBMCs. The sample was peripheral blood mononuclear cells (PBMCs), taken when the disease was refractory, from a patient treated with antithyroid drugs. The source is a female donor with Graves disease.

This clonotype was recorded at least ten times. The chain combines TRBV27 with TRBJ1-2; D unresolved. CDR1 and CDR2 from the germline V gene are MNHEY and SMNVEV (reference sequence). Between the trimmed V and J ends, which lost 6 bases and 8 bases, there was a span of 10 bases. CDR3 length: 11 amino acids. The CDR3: CASSGFGGYTF. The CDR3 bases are TGTGCCAGCAGCGGGTTCGGAGGCTACACCTTC.

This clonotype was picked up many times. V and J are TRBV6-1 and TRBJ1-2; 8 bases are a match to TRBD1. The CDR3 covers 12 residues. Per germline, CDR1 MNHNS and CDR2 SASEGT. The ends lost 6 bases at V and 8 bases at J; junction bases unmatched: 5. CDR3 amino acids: CASRGQVGGYTF. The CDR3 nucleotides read TGTGCCAGCAGGGGACAGGTAGGAGGCTACACCTTC.

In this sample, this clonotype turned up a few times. CDR3 DNA: TGTGCCAGTAGTAACCCGGGACTGCCGCCGAATGAAAAACTGTTTTTT. Amino acids: CASSNPGLPPNEKLFF. The chain has TRBV19 and TRBJ1-4, with D tentatively TRBD1 (5 bases). Germline loops: CDR1 LNHDA, CDR2 SQIVND (reference sequence). The CDR3 length is 16 residues. V was shortened by 4 bases and J by 5 bases, with 17 bases between the two germline ends.

The CDR3 coding sequence is TGTGCCAGCAGCTTAGGGGGGACGATAGCAGGTGATACGCAGTATTTT. Translating it yields CASSLGGTIAGDTQYF. The rearrangement links TRBV7-2 to TRBJ2-3; D tentatively fits TRBD1 or TRBD2 (5 bases each). Trimming removed 1 base at V and 6 bases at J, with 17 bases between. The V gene's germline CDR1 is SGHTA and CDR2 FQGNSA. The CDR3 runs 16 residues.

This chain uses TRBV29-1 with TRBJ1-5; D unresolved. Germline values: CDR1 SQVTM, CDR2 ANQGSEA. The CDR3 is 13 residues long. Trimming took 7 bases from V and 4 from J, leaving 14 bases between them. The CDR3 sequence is CSAGGPENQPQHF. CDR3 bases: TGCAGCGCCGGAGGGCCCGAAAATCAGCCCCAGCATTTT.

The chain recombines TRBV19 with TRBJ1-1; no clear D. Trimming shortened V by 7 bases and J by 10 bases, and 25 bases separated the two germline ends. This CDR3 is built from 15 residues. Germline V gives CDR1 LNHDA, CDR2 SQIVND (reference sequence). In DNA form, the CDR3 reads TGTGCCAGTACCCCCTTCCTGTCGGCAAGCCTTGTAGCTTTCTTT. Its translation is CASTPFLSASLVAFF.

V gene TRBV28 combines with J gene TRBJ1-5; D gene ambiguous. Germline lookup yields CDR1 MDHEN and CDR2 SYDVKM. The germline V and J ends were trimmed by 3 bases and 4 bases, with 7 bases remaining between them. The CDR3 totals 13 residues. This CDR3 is CASSLLRNQPQHF. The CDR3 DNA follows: TGTGCCAGCAGTTTGCTCCGGAATCAGCCCCAGCATTTT.

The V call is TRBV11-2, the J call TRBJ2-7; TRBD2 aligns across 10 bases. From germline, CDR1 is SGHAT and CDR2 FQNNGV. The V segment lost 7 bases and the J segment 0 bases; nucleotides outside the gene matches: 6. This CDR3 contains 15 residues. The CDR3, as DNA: TGTGCCAGCATCCTTAGCGGGGGGCTCTCCTACGAGCAGTACTTC. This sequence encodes CASILSGGLSYEQYF.

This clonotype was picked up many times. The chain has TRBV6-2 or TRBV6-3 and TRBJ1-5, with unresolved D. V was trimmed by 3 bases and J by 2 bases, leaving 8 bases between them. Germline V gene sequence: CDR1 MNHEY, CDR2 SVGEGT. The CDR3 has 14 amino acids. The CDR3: CASSYTAGNQPQHF. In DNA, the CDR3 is TGTGCCAGCAGTTATACGGCAGGCAATCAGCCCCAGCATTTT.

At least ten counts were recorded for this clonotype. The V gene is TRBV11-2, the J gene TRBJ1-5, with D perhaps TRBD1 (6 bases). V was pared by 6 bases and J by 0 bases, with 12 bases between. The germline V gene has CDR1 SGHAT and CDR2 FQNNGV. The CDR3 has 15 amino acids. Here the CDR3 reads CASSLTGNSNQPQHF. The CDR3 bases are TGTGCCAGCAGTTTGACAGGTAATAGCAATCAGCCCCAGCATTTT. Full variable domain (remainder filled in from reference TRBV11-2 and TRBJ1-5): EAGVAQSPRYKIIEKRQSVAFWCNPISGHATLYWYQQILGQGPKLLIQFQNNGVVDDSQLPKDRFSAERLKGVDSTLKIQPAKLEDSAVYLCASSLTGNSNQPQHFGDGTRLSIL.

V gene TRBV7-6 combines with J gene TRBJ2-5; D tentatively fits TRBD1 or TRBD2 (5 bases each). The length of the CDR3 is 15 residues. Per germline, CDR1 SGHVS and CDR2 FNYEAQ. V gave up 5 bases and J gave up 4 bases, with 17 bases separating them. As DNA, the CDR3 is TGTGCCAGCAGCAACGGGGCCAATGGGAGAGAGACCCAGTACTTC. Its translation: CASSNGANGRETQYF. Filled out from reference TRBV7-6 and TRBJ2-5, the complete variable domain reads GAGVSQSPRYKVTKRGQDVALRCDPISGHVSLYWYRQALGQGPEFLTYFNYEAQQDKSGLPNDRFSAERPEGSISTLTIQRTEQRDSAMYRCASSNGANGRETQYFGPGTRLLVL.